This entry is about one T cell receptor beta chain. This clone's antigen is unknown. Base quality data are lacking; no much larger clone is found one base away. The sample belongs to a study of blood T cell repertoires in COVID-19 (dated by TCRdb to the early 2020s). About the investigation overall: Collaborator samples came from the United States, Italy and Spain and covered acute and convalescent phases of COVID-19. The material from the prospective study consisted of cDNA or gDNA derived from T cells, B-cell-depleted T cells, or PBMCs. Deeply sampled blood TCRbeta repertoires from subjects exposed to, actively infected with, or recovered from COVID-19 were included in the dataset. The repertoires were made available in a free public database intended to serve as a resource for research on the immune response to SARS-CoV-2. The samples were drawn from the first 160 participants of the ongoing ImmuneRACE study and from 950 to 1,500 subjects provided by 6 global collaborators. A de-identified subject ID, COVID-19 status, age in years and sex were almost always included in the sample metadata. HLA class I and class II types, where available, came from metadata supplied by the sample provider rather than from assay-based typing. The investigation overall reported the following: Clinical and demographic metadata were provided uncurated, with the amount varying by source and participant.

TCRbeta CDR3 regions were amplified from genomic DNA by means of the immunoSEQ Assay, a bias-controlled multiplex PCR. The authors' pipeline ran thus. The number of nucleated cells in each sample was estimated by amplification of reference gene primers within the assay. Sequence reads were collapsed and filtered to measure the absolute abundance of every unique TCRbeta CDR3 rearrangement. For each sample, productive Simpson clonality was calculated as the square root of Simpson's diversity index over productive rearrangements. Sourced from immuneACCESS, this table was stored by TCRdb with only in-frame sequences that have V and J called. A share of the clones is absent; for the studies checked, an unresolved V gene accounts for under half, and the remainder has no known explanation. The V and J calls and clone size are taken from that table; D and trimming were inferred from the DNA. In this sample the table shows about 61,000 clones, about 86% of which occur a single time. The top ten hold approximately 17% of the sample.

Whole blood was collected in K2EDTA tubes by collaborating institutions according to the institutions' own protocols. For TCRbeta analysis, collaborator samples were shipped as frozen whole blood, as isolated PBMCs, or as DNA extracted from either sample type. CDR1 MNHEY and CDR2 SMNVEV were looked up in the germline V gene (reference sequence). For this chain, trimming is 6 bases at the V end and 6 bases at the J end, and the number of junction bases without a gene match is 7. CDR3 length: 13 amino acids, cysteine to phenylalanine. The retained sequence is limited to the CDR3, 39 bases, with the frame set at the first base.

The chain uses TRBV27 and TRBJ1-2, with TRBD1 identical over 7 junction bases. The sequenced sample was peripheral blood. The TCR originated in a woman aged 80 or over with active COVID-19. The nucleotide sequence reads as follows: TGTGCCAGCAGGGCCGACAGGGCCGATGGCTACACCTTC. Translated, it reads CASRADRADGYTF.